This passage covers 9 T cell receptor beta chains from one sample sequenced in a study of blood T cell repertoires in COVID-19. Produced via immunoSEQ multiplex PCR; TCRdb's table is partial and in-frame only. Of over 150,000 clones in the sample, around 80% were seen once. The sequenced material came from peripheral blood. The origin of the receptors is a woman between 45 and 65 years old with acute or convalescent COVID-19.

This clone has a handful of counts. The CDR3 spells CASSLVSPGGREKLFF. CDR3 nucleotide sequence: TGTGCCAGCAGCTTAGTTTCACCAGGGGGCAGGGAAAAACTGTTTTTT. This rearrangement joins TRBV11-2 to TRBJ1-4; 8 bases map to TRBD1. Germline V gene lookup returns CDR1 SGHAT and CDR2 FQNNGV. Trimming took 1 base from V and 8 from J; bases not matched to a gene: 9. The CDR3 is 16 amino acids.

The chain joins TRBV29-1 to TRBJ2-1, with 8 bases aligning to TRBD2. Germline CDR1 and CDR2: SQVTM and ANQGSEA. V shed 6 bases and J 0 bases; nucleotides not matched to a gene: 7. CDR3 length equals 15 residues. CDR3 region: CSVGLAGASYNEQFF. CDR3 DNA: TGCAGCGTGGGCCTAGCGGGCGCCTCCTACAATGAGCAGTTCTTC.

The chain carries TRBV10-3 and TRBJ1-6; TRBD1 agrees at 8 bases. The ends lost 6 bases at V and 6 bases at J; junction bases unmatched: 7. The CDR3 sequence is 15 residues long. Germline lookup yields CDR1 ENHRY and CDR2 SYGVKD. Here the CDR3 DNA reads TGTGCCATCAGAGTACAGGGGGATTCTAATTCACCCCTCCACTTT. Protein sequence: CAIRVQGDSNSPLHF.

The V and J genes are TRBV19 and TRBJ1-5; 8 bases map to TRBD1. The germline V gene encodes CDR1 LNHDA and CDR2 SQIVND (reference sequence). V shed 8 bases, J shed 4 bases, and the junction held 7 bases outside the gene matches. CDR3 length: 14 amino acids. The CDR3 DNA reads as TGTGCCAGTGGCAACAGGGGGGAGAATCAGCCCCAGCATTTT. Protein product: CASGNRGENQPQHF.

V gene TRBV11-2 combines with J gene TRBJ1-5; D gene ambiguous. The germline V gene has CDR1 SGHAT and CDR2 FQNNGV. V was shortened by 0 bases and J by 3 bases, with 6 bases between the two germline ends. This CDR3 region has 14 residues. The DNA for the CDR3 is TGTGCCAGCAGCTTAGATGTTTACAATCAGCCCCAGCATTTT. Amino acids: CASSLDVYNQPQHF.

Only a few counts were recorded for this clone. The genes are TRBV27 and TRBJ2-7; 7 bases agree with TRBD2. Trimming cost V 3 bases and J 5 bases; bases outside gene matches: 10. Looked up from germline, CDR1 is MNHEY and CDR2 is SMNVEV (reference sequence). The CDR3 is 15 residues long. CDR3 nucleotides: TGTGCCAGCAGTTTTGGCGGGAGTAATATGGACGAGCAGTACTTC. Its protein is CASSFGGSNMDEQYF.

Written as DNA, the CDR3 is TGTGCCAGCAGCCAAGCAGCGAACTATGGCTACACCTTC. This encodes CASSQAANYGYTF. The chain links TRBV14 to TRBJ1-2; unclear D gene. Between the trimmed V and J ends, which lost 1 base and 2 bases, there was a span of 5 bases. Germline values: CDR1 SGHDN, CDR2 FVKESK. This CDR3 region has 13 residues.

V is TRBV5-1 and J is TRBJ2-6, with 7 bases matching TRBD2. Trimming at V came to 2 bases and at J to 3 bases, leaving 5 bases not matched to a gene. Per the germline V gene, CDR1 is SGHRS and CDR2 is YFSETQ. There are 16 residues in the CDR3. This CDR3 is CASSFGGGYGANVLTF. As DNA, the CDR3 is TGCGCCAGCAGCTTCGGGGGAGGGTATGGGGCCAACGTCCTGACTTTC.

The chain links TRBV12-3 or TRBV12-4 to TRBJ2-7; D is possibly TRBD2 (6 bases). Trimming stripped 7 bases from V and 5 bases from J, with 15 bases between. The CDR3 has 13 amino acids. CDR3 DNA: TGTGCCAGCACCGGGGGAGCGGGCAACGAGCAGTACTTC. It codes for CASTGGAGNEQYF.